The T cell receptor (beta chain) under discussion was sequenced for a study of shared clonotypes between healthy human individuals. Study results and caveats: Clonotypes not shared had lower generation probabilities than those common to all four donors.

This clone was observed a handful of times. Its specificity is not known. In the sorted-subset replicate PCRs, 200 ng DNA, 25,000 to 35,000 T cell genomes, was used. Profiling relied on immunoSEQ multiplex PCR, and the TCRdb table lists in-frame clones only, not all of them. The table has fewer than 850,000 clones, about three quarters seen once. The source material was memory CD4+ T cells sorted from blood. Subset of the sample: CD45RA-negative fraction. The clonotype was recovered from a woman aged 25 to 39 in good health.

The CDR3 protein is CASSIGQPRNQPQHF. The CDR3 region has the DNA TGTGCCAGTAGTATTGGGCAGCCCCGCAATCAGCCCCAGCATTTT. The genes are TRBV19 and TRBJ1-5; no firm D call. This CDR3 region has 15 residues. Germline V CDR1 and CDR2: LNHDA, SQIVND (reference sequence). The V and J ends lost 3 bases and 2 bases respectively, with 11 bases between them.